This T cell receptor (beta chain) was sequenced in a study of somatic mutations in cytotoxic T cells in rheumatoid arthritis. Study details: Prior to any treatment and right after diagnosis, patient blood (approximately 29 ml EDTA) was drawn. Study findings and constraints: A largest CD8+ clone above 20% of CD8+ cells occurred in about an eighth of the 65 patients. Clonality of CD8+ cells rose with age in rheumatoid arthritis patients but not healthy controls.

The CDR3 is made up of 10 amino acids, end residues included. Measured with immunoSEQ multiplex PCR; TCRdb has only the in-frame clones, and not every one. Of around 18,000 clones in the sample, over 75% were seen once. This clone showed up just a few times. Antigen: not known. Without the conserved terminal phenylalanine or tryptophan, this CDR3 likely stems from a read error. It is unclear where the CDR3 begins or ends on the DNA, so no DNA is shown, and the CDR3 is as TCRdb lists it. The chain joins TRBV21-1 to TRBJ1-6; no check of the table's D call, TRBD1, against the DNA was made. TRBV21-1 is tagged as a pseudogene. The TCR comes from an adult with rheumatoid arthritis. The sample taken for sequencing was CD8+ T cells sorted from blood. The CDR3 loop reads CASSSRDSLG.